This T cell receptor (beta chain) was captured in a study of cytomegalovirus exposure and HLA in healthy donors. General study results and limits: Researchers catalogued some 160 TCR beta chains as cytomegalovirus-associated. It was assumed in the presence/absence analyses that sequencing depth was roughly uniform across donors.

A multiplex PCR was run with 60 Vbeta primers and 13 Jbeta primers. The table came from immunoSEQ multiplex PCR; TCRdb's copy has only in-frame clones and leaves some out. The table includes some 40,000 clones, around 60% detected once. The ends were cut back, 8 bases at V and 1 base at J, with 17 bases in the middle. The CDR3 has 16 amino acids. CDR1 and CDR2 (germline): ENHRY, SYGVKD. On this clone itself: Its specificity is unknown.

This sequence originates from a man in his sixties in good health and CMV-seropositive. The genes are TRBV10-3 and TRBJ1-4; maybe TRBD1 (6 bases). Sample: PBMCs. DNA for the CDR3: TGTGCCATCGGCAAGGGTCCACAGGGAACTAATGAAAAACTGTTTTTT. It encodes CAIGKGPQGTNEKLFF.